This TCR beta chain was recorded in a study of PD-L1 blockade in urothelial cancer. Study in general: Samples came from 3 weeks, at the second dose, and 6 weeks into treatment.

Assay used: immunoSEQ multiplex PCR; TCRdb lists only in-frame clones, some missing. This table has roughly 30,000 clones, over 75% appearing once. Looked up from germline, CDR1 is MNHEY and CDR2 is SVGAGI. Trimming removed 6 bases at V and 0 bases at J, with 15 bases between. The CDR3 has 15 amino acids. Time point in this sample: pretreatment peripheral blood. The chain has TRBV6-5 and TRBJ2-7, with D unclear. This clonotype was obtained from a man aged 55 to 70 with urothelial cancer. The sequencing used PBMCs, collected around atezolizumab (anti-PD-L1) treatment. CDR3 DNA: TGTGCCAGCAGCTACGATGGTCTGGCCTCCTACGAGCAGTACTTC. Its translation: CASSYDGLASYEQYF.